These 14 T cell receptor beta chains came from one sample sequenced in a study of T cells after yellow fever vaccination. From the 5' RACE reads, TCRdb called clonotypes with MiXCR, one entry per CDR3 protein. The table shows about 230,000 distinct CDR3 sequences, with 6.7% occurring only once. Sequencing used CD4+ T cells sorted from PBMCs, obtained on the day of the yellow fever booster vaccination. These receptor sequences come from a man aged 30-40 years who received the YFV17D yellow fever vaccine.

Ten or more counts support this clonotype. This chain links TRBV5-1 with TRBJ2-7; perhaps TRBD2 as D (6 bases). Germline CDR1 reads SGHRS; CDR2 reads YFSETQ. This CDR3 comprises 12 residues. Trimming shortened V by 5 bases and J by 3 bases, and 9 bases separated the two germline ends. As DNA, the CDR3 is TGCGCCAGCAGAGGGGACTTCTACGAGCAGTACTTC. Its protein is CASRGDFYEQYF. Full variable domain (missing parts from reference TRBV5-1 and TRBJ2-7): KAGVTQTPRYLIKTRGQQVTLSCSPISGHRSVSWYQQTPGQGLQFLFEYFSETQRNKGNFPGRFSGRQFSNSRSEMNVSTLELGDSALYLCASRGDFYEQYFGPGTRLTVT.

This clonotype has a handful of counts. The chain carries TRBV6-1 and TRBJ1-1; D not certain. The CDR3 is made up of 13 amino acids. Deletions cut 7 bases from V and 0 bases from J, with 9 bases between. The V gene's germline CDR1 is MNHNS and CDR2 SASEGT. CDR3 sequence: CASNGFMNTEAFF. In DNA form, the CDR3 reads TGTGCCAGCAATGGTTTCATGAACACTGAAGCTTTCTTT.

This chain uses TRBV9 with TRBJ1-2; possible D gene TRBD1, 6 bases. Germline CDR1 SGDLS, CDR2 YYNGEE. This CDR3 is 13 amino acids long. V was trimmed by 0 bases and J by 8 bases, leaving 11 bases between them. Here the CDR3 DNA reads TGTGCCAGCAGCGTAGTAACGGGACAAGGCTACACCTTC. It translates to CASSVVTGQGYTF.

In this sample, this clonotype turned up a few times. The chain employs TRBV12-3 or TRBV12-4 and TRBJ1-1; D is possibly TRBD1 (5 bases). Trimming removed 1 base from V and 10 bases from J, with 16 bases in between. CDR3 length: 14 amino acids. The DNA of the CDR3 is TGTGCCAGCAGTTTAGATTCCTTGACAGCCACAGCTTTCTTT. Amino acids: CASSLDSLTATAFF.

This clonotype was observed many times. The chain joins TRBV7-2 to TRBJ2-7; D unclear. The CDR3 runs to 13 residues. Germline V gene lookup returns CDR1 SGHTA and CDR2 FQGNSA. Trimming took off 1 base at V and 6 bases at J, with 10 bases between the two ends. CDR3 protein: CASSLERLAEQYF. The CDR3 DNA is TGTGCCAGCAGCTTAGAGAGGCTCGCCGAGCAGTACTTC.

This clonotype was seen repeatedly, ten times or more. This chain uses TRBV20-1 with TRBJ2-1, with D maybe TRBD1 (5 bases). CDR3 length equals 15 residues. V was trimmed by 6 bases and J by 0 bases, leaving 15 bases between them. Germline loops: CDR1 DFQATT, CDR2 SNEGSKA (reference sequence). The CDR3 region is CSASLQGSSYNEQFF. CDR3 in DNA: TGCAGTGCCTCCCTCCAGGGTAGCTCCTACAATGAGCAGTTCTTC.

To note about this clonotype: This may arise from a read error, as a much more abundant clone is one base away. Here the CDR3 reads CSVDISGGRDTQYF. Here the CDR3 DNA reads TGCAGCGTTGACATTTCAGGGGGCAGGGATACGCAGTATTTT. The rearrangement uses TRBV29-1 and TRBJ2-3; 8 nucleotides align to TRBD1. V trimming: 3 bases; J trimming: 6 bases; junction bases outside the gene matches: 8. The germline gives CDR1 SQVTM, CDR2 ANQGSEA. The CDR3 runs to 14 residues.

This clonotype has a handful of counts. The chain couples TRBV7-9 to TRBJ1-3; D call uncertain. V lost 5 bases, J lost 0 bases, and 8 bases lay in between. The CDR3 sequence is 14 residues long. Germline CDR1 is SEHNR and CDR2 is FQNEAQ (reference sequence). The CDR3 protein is CASSIQSSGNTIYF. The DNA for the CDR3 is TGTGCCAGCAGCATTCAAAGCTCTGGAAACACCATATATTTT.

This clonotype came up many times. The CDR3 bases are TGCAGCGTTGGCAGGAACCCGAACACCGGGGAGCTGTTTTTT. It yields the protein CSVGRNPNTGELFF. The chain couples TRBV29-1 to TRBJ2-2; D gene unclear. This CDR3 comprises 14 residues. V was pared by 4 bases and J by 0 bases, with 9 bases between. Germline CDR1 reads SQVTM; CDR2 reads ANQGSEA.

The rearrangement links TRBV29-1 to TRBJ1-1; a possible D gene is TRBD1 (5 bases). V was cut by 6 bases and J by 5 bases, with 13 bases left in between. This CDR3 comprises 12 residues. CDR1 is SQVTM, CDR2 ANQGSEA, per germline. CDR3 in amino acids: CSVSGRLTEAFF. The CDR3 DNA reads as TGCAGCGTCTCAGGGAGGCTGACTGAAGCTTTCTTT.

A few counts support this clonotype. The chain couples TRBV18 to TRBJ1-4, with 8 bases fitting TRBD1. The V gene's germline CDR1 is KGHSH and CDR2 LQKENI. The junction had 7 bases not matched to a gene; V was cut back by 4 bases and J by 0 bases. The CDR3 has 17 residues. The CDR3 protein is CASSLTGQAATNEKLFF. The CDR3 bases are TGTGCCAGCTCACTAACGGGACAGGCAGCAACTAATGAAAAACTGTTTTTT.

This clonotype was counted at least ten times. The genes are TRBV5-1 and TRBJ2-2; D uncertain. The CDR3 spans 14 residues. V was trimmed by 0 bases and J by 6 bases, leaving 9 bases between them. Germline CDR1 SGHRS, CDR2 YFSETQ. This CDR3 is CASSLALGSGELFF. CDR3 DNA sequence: TGCGCCAGCAGCTTGGCCTTGGGGTCCGGGGAGCTGTTTTTT. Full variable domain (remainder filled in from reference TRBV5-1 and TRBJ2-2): KAGVTQTPRYLIKTRGQQVTLSCSPISGHRSVSWYQQTPGQGLQFLFEYFSETQRNKGNFPGRFSGRQFSNSRSEMNVSTLELGDSALYLCASSLALGSGELFFGEGSRLTVL.

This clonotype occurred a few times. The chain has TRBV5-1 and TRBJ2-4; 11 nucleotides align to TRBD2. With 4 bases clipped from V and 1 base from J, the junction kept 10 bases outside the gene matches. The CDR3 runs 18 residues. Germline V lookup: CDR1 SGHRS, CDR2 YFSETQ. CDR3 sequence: CASSLDSGRAIAKNIQYF. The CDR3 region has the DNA TGCGCCAGCAGCCTAGATAGCGGGAGGGCCATCGCCAAAAACATTCAGTACTTC.

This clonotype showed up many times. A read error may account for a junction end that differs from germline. The CDR3 loop reads CASSPGTANEQFF. The DNA of the CDR3 is TGTGCTAGCAGCCCAGGGACTGCAAATGAGCAGTTCTTC. The V and J genes are TRBV7-7 and TRBJ2-1, with a possible D match to TRBD2 (6 bases). This CDR3 is 13 amino acids long. Germline-derived CDR1 and CDR2 are SSHAT and FNYEAQ (reference sequence).